This is a list of T cell receptor beta chains from one sample in a study of OX40 agonist ivuxolimab in advanced cancers. Sequenced by immunoSEQ multiplex PCR; TCRdb stores in-frame clones only, minus some. The sample yields some 79,000 clones, 92% seen once. The material sequenced was CD4+ or CD8+ T cells sorted from blood, taken in a trial of the OX40 agonist ivuxolimab. These receptors all come from an adult with an advanced solid tumor such as melanoma, head and neck, liver or kidney cancer. The CDR3 runs from the conserved cysteine through the conserved F or W. D genes are given only for firm matches. The size field is filled for only some rows; it gives once, few, many or a size class.

D	V	size	J	CDR3	DNA
TRBD1	TRBV5-5	-	TRBJ1-5	CASSFSGTANQPQHF	TGTGCCAGCAGCTTCTCCGGGACAGCGAATCAGCCCCAGCATTTT
TRBD2	TRBV29-1	-	TRBJ2-1	CSVEGDRTSGRKDEQFF	TGCAGCGTTGAAGGGGACCGGACTAGCGGGAGGAAGGATGAGCAGTTCTTC
-	TRBV5-1	-	TRBJ1-5	CASSLAGSSNQPQHF	TGCGCCAGCAGCTTGGCCGGCTCTAGCAATCAGCCCCAGCATTTT
-	TRBV2	-	TRBJ2-7	CASSQNSLGYEQYF	TGTGCCAGCAGTCAAAACTCCTTGGGCTACGAGCAGTACTTC
-	TRBV10-1	once	TRBJ2-7	CASSESTLGRKFYEQYF	TGCGCCAGCAGTGAGTCGACTCTGGGCCGAAAATTCTACGAGCAGTACTTC
-	TRBV23-1	-	TRBJ1-4	CASSQSGRLNEKLFF	TGCGCCAGCAGTCAATCGGGCAGGCTTAATGAAAAACTGTTTTTT
-	TRBV14	-	TRBJ2-5	CASSPSSARETQYF	TGTGCCAGCAGCCCCTCTAGCGCCCGGGAGACCCAGTACTTC
TRBD1	TRBV5-1	-	TRBJ2-5	CASSLLGGNEETQYF	TGCGCCAGCAGCTTGTTAGGGGGCAATGAGGAGACCCAGTACTTC
-	TRBV11-2	-	TRBJ2-7	CASSPSTGPAGQYF	TGTGCCAGCAGCCCATCGACAGGGCCAGCGGGGCAGTACTTC
-	TRBV5-8	-	TRBJ2-3	CASSLEDTTDTQYF	TGTGCCAGCAGCTTAGAGGACACCACAGATACGCAGTATTTT
-	TRBV7-2	-	TRBJ1-5	CASSLGGVSNQPQHF	TGTGCCAGCAGCTTAGGTGGGGTCAGCAATCAGCCCCAGCATTTT
-	TRBV10-3	-	TRBJ1-3	CAISESAGVSGNTIYF	TGTGCCATCAGTGAGTCGGCGGGTGTATCTGGAAACACCATATATTTT
-	TRBV5-4	-	TRBJ1-2	CASAAPGKTYGYTF	TGTGCCAGCGCAGCCCCAGGAAAGACCTATGGCTACACCTTC
-	TRBV27	-	TRBJ2-2	CASSKNTGELFF	TGTGCCAGCAGCAAGAACACCGGGGAGCTGTTTTTT
TRBD2	TRBV7-6	-	TRBJ2-1	CASSLGGLAGVDSSYNEQFF	TGTGCCAGCAGCCTAGGGGGACTAGCGGGAGTGGACAGCTCCTACAATGAGCAGTTCTTC
TRBD1	TRBV19	-	TRBJ1-4	CASSSTGDRRNEKLFF	TGTGCCAGTTCCTCGACGGGGGACAGGAGAAATGAAAAACTGTTTTTT
TRBD2	TRBV10-3	-	TRBJ2-3	CAISTGTSVTDTQYF	TGTGCCATCAGCACCGGGACTAGCGTTACAGATACGCAGTATTTT
TRBD1	TRBV5-8	-	TRBJ1-2	CASSNPGTGLFGYTF	TGTGCCAGCAGCAATCCCGGGACAGGGTTGTTTGGCTACACCTTC
TRBD1	TRBV5-5	-	TRBJ2-7	CASSLADRGLTYEQYF	TGTGCCAGCAGCTTGGCGGACAGGGGTCTAACCTACGAGCAGTACTTC
TRBD1	TRBV6-5	-	TRBJ2-5	CASSLQGMETQYF	TGTGCCAGCAGCTTACAGGGGATGGAGACCCAGTACTTC
TRBD1	TRBV2	once	TRBJ2-2	CASRLGQGNTGELFF	TGTGCCAGCAGACTGGGACAGGGGAACACCGGGGAGCTGTTTTTT
TRBD2	TRBV9	-	TRBJ2-7	CASSVGATTSSISYEQYF	TGTGCCAGCAGCGTAGGGGCCACGACTAGCTCAATTTCCTACGAGCAGTACTTC
TRBD1	TRBV6-1	few	TRBJ1-5	CASSEAGQYNQPQHF	TGTGCCAGCAGTGAAGCGGGACAGTACAATCAGCCCCAGCATTTT
-	TRBV11-2	-	TRBJ2-3	CASSREADTQYF	TGTGCCAGCAGCCGCGAGGCAGATACGCAGTATTTT
TRBD1	TRBV2	few	TRBJ1-2	CASRMTGDGYTF	TGTGCCAGCAGGATGACAGGGGATGGCTACACCTTC
TRBD2	TRBV5-1	-	TRBJ2-4	CASSGGLAAKNIQYF	TGCGCCAGCAGCGGGGGACTAGCGGCCAAAAACATTCAGTACTTC
-	TRBV5-1	-	TRBJ2-1	CASSLVARASYNEQFF	TGCGCCAGCAGCTTGGTCGCAAGGGCATCGTACAATGAGCAGTTCTTC
TRBD2	TRBV5-1	once	TRBJ2-3	CASSLAGGPDTQYF	TGCGCCAGCAGCTTAGCGGGAGGGCCGGATACGCAGTATTTT
-	TRBV6-5	-	TRBJ2-1	CASRRPGDFYNEQFF	TGTGCCAGCAGGAGACCCGGGGACTTCTACAATGAGCAGTTCTTC
TRBD1	TRBV7-8	-	TRBJ2-7	CASRRGQGVVYEQYF	TGTGCCAGCAGGCGCGGACAGGGGGTAGTCTACGAGCAGTACTTC
TRBD2	TRBV7-9	-	TRBJ2-7	CASSLGGSGRYEQYF	TGTGCCAGCAGCTTAGGAGGGAGCGGGAGATACGAGCAGTACTTC
TRBD2	TRBV5-8	-	TRBJ2-1	CASSPGTSGRDYNEQFF	TGTGCCAGCAGCCCGGGGACTAGCGGGAGGGACTACAATGAGCAGTTCTTC
TRBD2	TRBV6-1	-	TRBJ2-1	CASSERTSESFYNEQFF	TGTGCCAGCAGTGAGCGGACTAGCGAAAGCTTTTACAATGAGCAGTTCTTC
-	TRBV6-5	once	TRBJ2-5	CASSWDTTQETQYF	TGTGCCAGCAGTTGGGACACTACACAAGAGACCCAGTACTTC
-	TRBV19	-	TRBJ2-1	CASSTAAQHNEQFF	TGTGCCAGTAGTACAGCGGCCCAGCATAATGAGCAGTTCTTC
-	TRBV27	-	TRBJ2-3	CASSPRTLSTDTQYF	TGTGCCAGCAGTCCCCGGACACTCAGCACAGATACGCAGTATTTT
TRBD2	TRBV10-3	-	TRBJ2-2	CVTSVDPPNSGTGELFF	TGTGTCACATCAGTGGACCCCCCTAATAGCGGGACCGGGGAGCTGTTTTTT
TRBD1	TRBV6-5	-	TRBJ2-7	CASSPGTGLYEQYF	TGTGCCAGCAGTCCCGGGACAGGGTTGTACGAGCAGTACTTC